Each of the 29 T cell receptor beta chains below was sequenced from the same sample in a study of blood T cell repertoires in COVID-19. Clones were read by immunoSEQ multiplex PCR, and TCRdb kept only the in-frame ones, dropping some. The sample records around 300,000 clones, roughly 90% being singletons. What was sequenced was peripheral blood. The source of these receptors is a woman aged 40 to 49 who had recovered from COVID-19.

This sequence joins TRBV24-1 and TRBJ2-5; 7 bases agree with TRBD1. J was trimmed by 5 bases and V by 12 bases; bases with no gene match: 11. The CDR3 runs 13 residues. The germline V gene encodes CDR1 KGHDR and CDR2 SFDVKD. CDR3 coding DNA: TGTGCCCCTCATACAGGGGCCTGGGAGACCCAGTACTTC. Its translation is CAPHTGAWETQYF.

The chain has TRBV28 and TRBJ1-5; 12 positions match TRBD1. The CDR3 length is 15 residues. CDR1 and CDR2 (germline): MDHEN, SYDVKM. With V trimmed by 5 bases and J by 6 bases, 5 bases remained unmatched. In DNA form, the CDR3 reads TGTGCCAGCAGTCGGGGACAGGGGGCCATTCAGCCCCAGCATTTT. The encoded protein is CASSRGQGAIQPQHF.

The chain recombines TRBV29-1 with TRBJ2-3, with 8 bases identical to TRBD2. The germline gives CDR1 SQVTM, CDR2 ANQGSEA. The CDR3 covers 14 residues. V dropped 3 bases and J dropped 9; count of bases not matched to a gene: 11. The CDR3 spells CSVDTSGEGETQYF. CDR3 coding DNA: TGCAGCGTTGATACTAGCGGCGAGGGGGAAACGCAGTATTTT.

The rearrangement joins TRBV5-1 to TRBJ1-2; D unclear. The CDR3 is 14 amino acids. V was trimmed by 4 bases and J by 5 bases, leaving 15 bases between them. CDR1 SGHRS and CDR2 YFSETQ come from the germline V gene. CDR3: CASSREGPSYGYTF. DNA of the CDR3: TGCGCCAGCAGCCGGGAGGGTCCTAGTTATGGCTACACCTTC.

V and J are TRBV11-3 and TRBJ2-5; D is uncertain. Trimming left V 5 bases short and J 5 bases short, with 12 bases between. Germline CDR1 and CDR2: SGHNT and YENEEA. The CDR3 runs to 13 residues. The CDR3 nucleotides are TGTGCCAGCAGCCCGAGAGGTCAGGAGACCCAGTACTTC. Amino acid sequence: CASSPRGQETQYF.

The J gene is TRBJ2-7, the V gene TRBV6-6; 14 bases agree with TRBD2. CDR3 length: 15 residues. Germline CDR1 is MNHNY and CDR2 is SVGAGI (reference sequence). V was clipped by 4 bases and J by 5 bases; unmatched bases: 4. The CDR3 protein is CASSFGTSGSDEQYF. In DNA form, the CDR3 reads TGTGCCAGCAGTTTTGGGACTAGCGGGAGCGACGAGCAGTACTTC.

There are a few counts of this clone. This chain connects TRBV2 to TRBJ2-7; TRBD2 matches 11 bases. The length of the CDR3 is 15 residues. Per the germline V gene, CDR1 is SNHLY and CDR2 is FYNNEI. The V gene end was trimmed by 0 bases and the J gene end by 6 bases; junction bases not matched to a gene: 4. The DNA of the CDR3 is TGTGCCAGCAGTGAAGCTTTAGCGGGAGGGCGCGAGCAGTACTTC. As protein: CASSEALAGGREQYF.

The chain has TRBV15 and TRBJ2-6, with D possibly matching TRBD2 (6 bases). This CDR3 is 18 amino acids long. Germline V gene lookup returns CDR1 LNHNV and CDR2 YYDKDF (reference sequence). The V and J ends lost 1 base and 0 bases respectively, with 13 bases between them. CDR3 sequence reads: CATSRVSGLNSGANVLTF. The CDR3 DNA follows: TGTGCCACCAGCAGAGTCAGCGGGCTCAACTCTGGGGCCAACGTCCTGACTTTC.

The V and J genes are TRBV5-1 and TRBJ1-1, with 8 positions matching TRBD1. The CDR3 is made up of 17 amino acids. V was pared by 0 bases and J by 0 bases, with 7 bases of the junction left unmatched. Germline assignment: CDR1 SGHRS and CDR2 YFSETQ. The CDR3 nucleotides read TGCGCCAGCAGCTTGGCGTTGCAGGGGGCCTTGAACACTGAAGCTTTCTTT. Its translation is CASSLALQGALNTEAFF. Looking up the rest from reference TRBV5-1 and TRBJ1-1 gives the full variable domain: KAGVTQTPRYLIKTRGQQVTLSCSPISGHRSVSWYQQTPGQGLQFLFEYFSETQRNKGNFPGRFSGRQFSNSRSEMNVSTLELGDSALYLCASSLALQGALNTEAFFGQGTRLTVV.

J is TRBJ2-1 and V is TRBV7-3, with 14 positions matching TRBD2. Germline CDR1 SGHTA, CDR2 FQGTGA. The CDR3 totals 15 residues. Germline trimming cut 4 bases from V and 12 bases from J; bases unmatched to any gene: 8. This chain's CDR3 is CASSSGTSGSTPQFF. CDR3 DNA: TGTGCCAGCAGCTCCGGGACTAGCGGGAGTACCCCGCAGTTCTTC.

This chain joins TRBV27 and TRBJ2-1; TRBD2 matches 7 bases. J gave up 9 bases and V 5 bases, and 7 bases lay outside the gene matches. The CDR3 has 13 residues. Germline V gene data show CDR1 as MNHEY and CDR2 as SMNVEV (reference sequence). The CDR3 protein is CASSPPSGIEQFF. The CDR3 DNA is TGTGCCAGCAGTCCCCCCAGCGGGATTGAGCAGTTCTTC.

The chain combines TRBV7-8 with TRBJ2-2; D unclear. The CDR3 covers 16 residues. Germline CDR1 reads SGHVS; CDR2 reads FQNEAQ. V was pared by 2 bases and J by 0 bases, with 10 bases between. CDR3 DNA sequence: TGTGCCAGCAGCTTATATGGGCAGGCGAACACCGGGGAGCTGTTTTTT. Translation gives CASSLYGQANTGELFF.

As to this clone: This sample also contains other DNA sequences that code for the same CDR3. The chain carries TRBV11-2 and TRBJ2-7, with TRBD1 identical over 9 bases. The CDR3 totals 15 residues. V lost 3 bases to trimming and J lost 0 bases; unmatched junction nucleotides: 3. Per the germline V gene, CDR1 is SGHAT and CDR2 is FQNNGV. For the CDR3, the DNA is TGTGCCAGCAGCTTGGGGACAGGGAGCTCCTACGAGCAGTACTTC. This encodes CASSLGTGSSYEQYF.

CDR3 region: CAIAGIGQETQYF. For the CDR3, the DNA is TGTGCCATAGCGGGAATTGGCCAAGAGACCCAGTACTTC. The chain uses TRBV10-3 and TRBJ2-5; 7 bases match TRBD2. The CDR3 is made up of 13 amino acids. J gave up 1 base and V 9 bases, and 5 bases lay outside the gene matches. The germline CDR1 and CDR2 sequences are ENHRY and SYGVKD.

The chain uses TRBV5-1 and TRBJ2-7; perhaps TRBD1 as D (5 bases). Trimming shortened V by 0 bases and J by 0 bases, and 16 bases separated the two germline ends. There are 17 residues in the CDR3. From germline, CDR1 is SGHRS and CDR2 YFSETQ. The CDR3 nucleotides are TGCGCCAGCAGCTTGGATCTCGACAGCTTCGGCTCCTACGAGCAGTACTTC. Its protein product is CASSLDLDSFGSYEQYF. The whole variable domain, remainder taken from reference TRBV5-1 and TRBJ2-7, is KAGVTQTPRYLIKTRGQQVTLSCSPISGHRSVSWYQQTPGQGLQFLFEYFSETQRNKGNFPGRFSGRQFSNSRSEMNVSTLELGDSALYLCASSLDLDSFGSYEQYFGPGTRLTVT.

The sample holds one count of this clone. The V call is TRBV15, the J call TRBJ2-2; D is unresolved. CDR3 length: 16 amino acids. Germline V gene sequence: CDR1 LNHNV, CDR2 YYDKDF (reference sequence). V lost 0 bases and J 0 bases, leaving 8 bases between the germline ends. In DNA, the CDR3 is TGTGCCACCAGCAGAGAAGCGAACGCGAACACCGGGGAGCTGTTTTTT. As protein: CATSREANANTGELFF.

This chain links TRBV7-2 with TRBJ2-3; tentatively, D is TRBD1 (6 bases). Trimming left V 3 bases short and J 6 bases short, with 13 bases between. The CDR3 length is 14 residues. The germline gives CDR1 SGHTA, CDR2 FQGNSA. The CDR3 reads CASSFVQGADTQYF. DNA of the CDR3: TGTGCCAGCAGCTTCGTACAGGGAGCGGATACGCAGTATTTT. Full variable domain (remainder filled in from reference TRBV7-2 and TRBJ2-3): GAGVSQSPSNKVTEKGKDVELRCDPISGHTALYWYRQSLGQGLEFLIYFQGNSAPDKSGLPSDRFSAERTGGSVSTLTIQRTQQEDSAVYLCASSFVQGADTQYFGPGTRLTVL.

The CDR3 reads CAWSVYGTELFF. CDR3 nucleotide sequence: TGTGCCTGGAGTGTATATGGGACAGAACTGTTTTTT. V is TRBV30 and J is TRBJ1-4; TRBD1 agrees at 7 bases. CDR1 and CDR2 (germline): GTSNPN, SVGIG (reference sequence). Trimming took 0 bases from V and 12 from J; bases not matched to a gene: 4. The CDR3 contains 12 residues.

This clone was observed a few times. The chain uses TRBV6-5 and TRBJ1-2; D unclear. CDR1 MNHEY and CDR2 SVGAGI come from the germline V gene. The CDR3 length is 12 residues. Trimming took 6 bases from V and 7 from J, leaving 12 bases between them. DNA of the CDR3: TGTGCCAGCAGAGAGCCTGTATTTGGCTACACCTTC. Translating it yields CASREPVFGYTF.

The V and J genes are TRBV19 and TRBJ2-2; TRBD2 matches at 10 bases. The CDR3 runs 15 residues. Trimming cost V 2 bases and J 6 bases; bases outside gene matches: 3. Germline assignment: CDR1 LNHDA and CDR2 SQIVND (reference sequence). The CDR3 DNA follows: TGTGCCAGTAGTATAAAGCGGGAGGGCGCCGGGGAGCTGTTTTTT. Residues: CASSIKREGAGELFF.

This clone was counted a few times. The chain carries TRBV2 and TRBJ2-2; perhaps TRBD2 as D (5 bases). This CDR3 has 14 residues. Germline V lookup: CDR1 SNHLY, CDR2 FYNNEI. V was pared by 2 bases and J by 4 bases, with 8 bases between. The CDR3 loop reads CASSELRATGELFF. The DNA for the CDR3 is TGTGCCAGCAGTGAACTGCGGGCCACCGGGGAGCTGTTTTTT. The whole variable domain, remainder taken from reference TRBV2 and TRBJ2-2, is EPEVTQTPSHQVTQMGQEVILRCVPISNHLYFYWYRQILGQKVEFLVSFYNNEISEKSEIFDDQFSVERPDGSNFTLKIRSTKLEDSAMYFCASSELRATGELFFGEGSRLTVL.

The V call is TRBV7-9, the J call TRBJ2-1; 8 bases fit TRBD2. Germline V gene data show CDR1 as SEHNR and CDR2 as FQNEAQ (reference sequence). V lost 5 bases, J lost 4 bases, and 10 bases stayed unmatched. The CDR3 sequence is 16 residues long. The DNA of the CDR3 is TGTGCCAGCAGCCCCTCGGGGCGGGAGGTTTACAATGAGCAGTTCTTC. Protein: CASSPSGREVYNEQFF.

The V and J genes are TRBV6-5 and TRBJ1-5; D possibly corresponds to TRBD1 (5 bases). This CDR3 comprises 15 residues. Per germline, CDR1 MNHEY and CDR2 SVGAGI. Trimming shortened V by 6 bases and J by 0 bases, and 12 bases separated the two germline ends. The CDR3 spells CASRVTEYSNQPQHF. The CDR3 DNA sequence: TGTGCCAGCAGAGTGACAGAATATAGCAATCAGCCCCAGCATTTT.

CDR3 region: CASSFFGEYAYRYEQYF. Written as DNA, the CDR3 is TGTGCCAGCAGCTTTTTCGGAGAGTACGCCTATAGGTACGAGCAGTACTTC. The chain is built from TRBV11-2 and TRBJ2-7; D is uncertain. CDR1 SGHAT and CDR2 FQNNGV come from the germline V gene. The CDR3 extends over 17 amino acids. V was shortened by 3 bases and J by 4 bases, with 22 bases between the two germline ends.

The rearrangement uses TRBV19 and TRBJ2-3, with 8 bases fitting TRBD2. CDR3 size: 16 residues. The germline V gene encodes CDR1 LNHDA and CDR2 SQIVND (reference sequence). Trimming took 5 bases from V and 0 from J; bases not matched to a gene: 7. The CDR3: CASSGETSASTDTQYF. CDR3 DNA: TGTGCCAGTAGTGGGGAGACTAGCGCTAGCACAGATACGCAGTATTTT.

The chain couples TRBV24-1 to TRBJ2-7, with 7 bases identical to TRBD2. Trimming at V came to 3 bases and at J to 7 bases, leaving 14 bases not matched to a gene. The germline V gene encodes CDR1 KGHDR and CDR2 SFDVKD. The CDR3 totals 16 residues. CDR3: CATSDPRAYPGGEQYF. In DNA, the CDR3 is TGTGCCACCAGTGATCCACGGGCCTACCCGGGGGGAGAGCAGTACTTC.

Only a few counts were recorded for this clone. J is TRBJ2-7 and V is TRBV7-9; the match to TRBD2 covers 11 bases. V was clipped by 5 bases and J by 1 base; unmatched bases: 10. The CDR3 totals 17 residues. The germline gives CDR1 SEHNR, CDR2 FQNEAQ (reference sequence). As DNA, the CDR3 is TGTGCCAGCAGCCAAATATACACTAGCGGGAGATCCTACGAGCAGTACTTC. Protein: CASSQIYTSGRSYEQYF.

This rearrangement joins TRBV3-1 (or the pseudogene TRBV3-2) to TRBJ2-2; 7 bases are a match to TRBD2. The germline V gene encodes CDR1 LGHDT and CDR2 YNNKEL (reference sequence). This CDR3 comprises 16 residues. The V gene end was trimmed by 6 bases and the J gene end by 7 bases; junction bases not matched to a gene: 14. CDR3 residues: CASRRSAGVSDGELFF. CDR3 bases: TGTGCCAGCAGGCGGTCGGCGGGAGTTAGTGACGGGGAGCTGTTTTTT.

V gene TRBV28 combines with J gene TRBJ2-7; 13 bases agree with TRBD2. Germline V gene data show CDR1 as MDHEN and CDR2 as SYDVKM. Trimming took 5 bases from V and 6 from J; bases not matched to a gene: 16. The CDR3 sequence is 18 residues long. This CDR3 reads CASSTPGLAGLRGREQYF. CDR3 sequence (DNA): TGTGCCAGCAGTACCCCGGGACTAGCGGGATTACGAGGGCGCGAGCAGTACTTC.